The 23 T cell receptor beta chains listed next were all sequenced from one sample in a study of blood T cell repertoires in COVID-19. Profiling relied on immunoSEQ multiplex PCR, and the TCRdb table lists in-frame clones only, not all of them. The table includes 130,000 to 150,000 clones, roughly 80% detected once. Input material: peripheral blood. These receptors came from a woman aged 80 or over in a cohort sampled during active or convalescent COVID-19.

The J gene is TRBJ1-5, the V gene TRBV28; tentatively, D is TRBD1 (5 bases). This CDR3 has 13 amino acids. The V end was cut by 7 bases, the J end by 3 bases, with 10 bases between. Germline-derived CDR1 and CDR2 are MDHEN and SYDVKM. This chain's CDR3 is CASNSGNNQPQHF. The CDR3 coding sequence is TGTGCCAGCAACTCAGGGAACAATCAGCCCCAGCATTTT.

The rearrangement links TRBV7-2 to TRBJ2-7, with a possible D match to TRBD2 (6 bases). The CDR3 covers 13 residues. In germline, CDR1 is SGHTA, CDR2 FQGNSA. V lost 5 bases to trimming and J lost 1 base, with 9 bases between them. CDR3 loop: CASSRGGSYEQYV. CDR3 sequence (DNA): TGTGCCAGCAGCCGCGGAGGGTCCTACGAGCAGTACGTC.

J is TRBJ1-6 and V is TRBV7-8; no clear D gene. Germline values: CDR1 SGHVS, CDR2 FQNEAQ. This CDR3 has 14 amino acids. The germline V and J ends were trimmed by 2 bases and 10 bases, with 12 bases remaining between them. The CDR3 loop reads CASSLSERESPLHF. The CDR3, as DNA: TGTGCCAGCAGCTTAAGCGAGAGGGAATCACCCCTCCACTTT. Full variable domain (rest looked up from reference TRBV7-8 and TRBJ1-6): GAGVSQSPRYKVAKRGQDVALRCDPISGHVSLFWYQQALGQGPEFLTYFQNEAQLDKSGLPSDRFFAERPEGSVSTLKIQRTQQEDSAVYLCASSLSERESPLHFGNGTRLTVT.

The gene calls are TRBV7-3 and TRBJ1-2, with 11 bases identical to TRBD1. Germline CDR1 and CDR2: SGHTA and FQGTGA. The junction had 7 bases not matched to a gene; V was cut back by 4 bases and J by 6 bases. This CDR3 is built from 15 residues. DNA for the CDR3: TGTGCCAGCAGCTCACGGACAGGGGGCCGGGATGGCTACACCTTC. It is translated as CASSSRTGGRDGYTF.

V and J are TRBV4-2 and TRBJ2-1; weak D call: TRBD2 (7 bases). Trimming removed 4 bases from V and 3 bases from J, with 16 bases in between. The CDR3 covers 16 residues. Germline V gene data show CDR1 as LGHNA and CDR2 as YNFKEQ. The CDR3 DNA sequence: TGTGCCAGCAGCCTCCCCGGGGGGCAGGGCTACAATGAGCAGTTCTTC. Protein product: CASSLPGGQGYNEQFF.

This clone was recorded at least ten times. The chain uses TRBV5-1 and TRBJ1-2, with a possible D match to TRBD1 (6 bases). CDR3 length: 14 amino acids. Germline V gives CDR1 SGHRS, CDR2 YFSETQ. Trimming shortened V by 1 base and J by 5 bases, and 12 bases separated the two germline ends. The CDR3 protein is CASSLTGQDYGYTF. DNA for the CDR3: TGCGCCAGCAGCTTGACAGGGCAGGATTATGGCTACACCTTC.

The chain links TRBV6-5 to TRBJ2-2, with D perhaps matching TRBD1 (8 bases). Trimming cost V 8 bases and J 7 bases, with 17 bases left between them. This CDR3 contains 14 residues. The germline V gene encodes CDR1 MNHEY and CDR2 SVGAGI. The CDR3 DNA reads TGTGCCAGCTATTACAGGGGGGGTATCGGGGAGCTGTTTTTT. Translating it yields CASYYRGGIGELFF.

This clone appeared a few times. The chain is built from TRBV30 and TRBJ2-2; D is uncertain. V was pared by 0 bases and J by 3 bases, with 5 bases between. This CDR3 contains 13 residues. Germline V gene data show CDR1 as GTSNPN and CDR2 as SVGIG (reference sequence). The CDR3 loop is CAWSVLHTGELFF. In nucleotides, the CDR3 is TGTGCCTGGAGTGTACTACACACCGGGGAGCTGTTTTTT. The complete variable domain, with remaining parts taken from reference TRBV30 and TRBJ2-2, reads SQTIHQWPATLVQPVGSPLSLECTVEGTSNPNLYWYRQAAGRGLQLLFYSVGIGQISSEVPQNLSASRPQDRQFILSSKKLLLSDSGFYLCAWSVLHTGELFFGEGSRLTVL.

The sample holds a few counts of this clone. The chain carries TRBV5-5 and TRBJ2-7; D is unresolved. The CDR3 runs 15 residues. CDR1 is SGHKS, CDR2 YYEKEE, per germline (reference sequence). Trimming shortened V by 4 bases and J by 5 bases, and 19 bases separated the two germline ends. Written as DNA, the CDR3 is TGTGCCAGCAGCCCTGGGCCCCCAGACGTCCACGAGCAGTACTTC. It is translated as CASSPGPPDVHEQYF. Full variable domain (rest looked up from reference TRBV5-5 and TRBJ2-7): DAGVTQSPTHLIKTRGQQVTLRCSPISGHKSVSWYQQVLGQGPQFIFQYYEKEERGRGNFPDRFSARQFPNYSSELNVNALLLGDSALYLCASSPGPPDVHEQYFGPGTRLTVT.

The gene calls are TRBV24-1 and TRBJ2-1; the D gene is possibly TRBD2 (5 bases). There are 14 residues in the CDR3. Trimming cost V 5 bases and J 1 base, with 8 bases left between them. Germline lookup yields CDR1 KGHDR and CDR2 SFDVKD. This CDR3 is CATSAGSSYNEQFF. The CDR3 DNA reads TGTGCCACCAGTGCGGGGTCATCCTACAATGAGCAGTTCTTC.

The chain employs TRBV29-1 and TRBJ2-1; unclear D gene. The CDR3 sequence is 10 residues long. Deletions cut 7 bases from V and 10 bases from J, with 11 bases between. Germline CDR1 reads SQVTM; CDR2 reads ANQGSEA. The CDR3 loop reads CSALEKEQFF. DNA of the CDR3: TGCAGCGCCCTGGAGAAAGAGCAGTTCTTC.

The rearrangement joins TRBV5-6 to TRBJ2-1; 8 nucleotides agree with TRBD1. Per germline, CDR1 SGHDT and CDR2 YYEEEE. The CDR3 consists of 15 residues. Trimming took 4 bases from V and 0 from J; bases not matched to a gene: 3. CDR3 DNA sequence: TGTGCCAGCAGCGCCACAGGGGGCTCCTACAATGAGCAGTTCTTC. Amino acids: CASSATGGSYNEQFF.

The chain carries TRBV6-1 and TRBJ1-2; TRBD1 aligns across 7 bases. Germline CDR1 MNHNS, CDR2 SASEGT. The CDR3 has 14 amino acids. Trimming took 2 bases from V and 8 from J; bases not matched to a gene: 8. Here the CDR3 reads CASSETTGLQGYTF. CDR3 sequence (DNA): TGTGCCAGCAGTGAAACGACAGGGTTGCAAGGCTACACCTTC.

The V and J genes are TRBV6-6 and TRBJ2-4; the D is unclear. The ends were cut back, 4 bases at V and 0 bases at J, with 10 bases in the middle. Germline V gene sequence: CDR1 MNHNY, CDR2 SVGAGI (reference sequence). The CDR3 covers 15 residues. The CDR3 DNA reads TGTGCCAGCAGTTCCCCGACATTAGCCAAAAACATTCAGTACTTC. It translates to CASSSPTLAKNIQYF.

The chain uses TRBV19 and TRBJ2-1; 7 bases agree with TRBD2. The CDR3 is 17 residues long. CDR1 and CDR2 (germline): LNHDA, SQIVND (reference sequence). V trimming: 3 bases; J trimming: 1 base; junction bases outside the gene matches: 9. The CDR3 is CASSIPGLAVSYNEQFF. As DNA, the CDR3 is TGTGCCAGTAGTATCCCCGGGCTAGCGGTTTCCTACAATGAGCAGTTCTTC.

This clone has a single count. This CDR3 is CAWRTGGNTEAFF. The DNA of the CDR3 is TGTGCCTGGAGGACGGGGGGAAACACTGAAGCTTTCTTT. The V gene is TRBV30, the J gene TRBJ1-1, with a weak D call TRBD1 (5 bases). Germline CDR1 is GTSNPN and CDR2 is SVGIG (reference sequence). There are 13 residues in the CDR3. Trimming removed 3 bases from V and 2 bases from J, with 10 bases in between.

This clone has only a few counts. As DNA, the CDR3 is TGTGCCAGTAATAGGTGGGGGACAGGGTCTAATACGCAGTATTTT. This translates into CASNRWGTGSNTQYF. V usage is TRBV19 and J usage is TRBJ2-3, with 9 bases lining up with TRBD1. Germline CDR1 reads LNHDA; CDR2 reads SQIVND (reference sequence). Trimming at V came to 7 bases and at J to 7 bases, leaving 12 bases not matched to a gene. The CDR3 loop spans 15 amino acids. Based on the CDR3 plus reference TRBV19 and TRBJ2-3, the full variable domain is DGGITQSPKYLFRKEGQNVTLSCEQNLNHDAMYWYRQDPGQGLRLIYYSQIVNDFQKGDIAEGYSVSREKKESFPLTVTSAQKNPTAFYLCASNRWGTGSNTQYFGPGTRLTVL.

CDR3 coding DNA: TGTGCCAGATACCCCAGGGGCCGTGAAGATCAGCCCCAGCATTTT. Protein: CARYPRGREDQPQHF. The V and J genes are TRBV11-3 and TRBJ1-5, with a possible D match to TRBD1 (6 bases). The CDR3 sequence is 15 residues long. The V and J ends lost 9 bases and 5 bases respectively, with 20 bases between them. Germline V gives CDR1 SGHNT, CDR2 YENEEA.

This clone was observed a few times. The rearrangement uses TRBV15 and TRBJ1-5, with TRBD1 as a possible D gene (5 bases). Per germline, CDR1 LNHNV and CDR2 YYDKDF (reference sequence). This CDR3 region has 15 residues. V was trimmed by 0 bases and J by 4 bases, leaving 10 bases between them. The DNA of the CDR3 is TGTGCCACCAGCAGAGAGGGGCGGGGGAATCAGCCCCAGCATTTT. This translates into CATSREGRGNQPQHF.

The rearrangement joins TRBV3-1 (or the pseudogene TRBV3-2) to TRBJ2-1; 10 bases fit TRBD1. V lost 4 bases, J lost 7 bases, and 7 bases stayed unmatched. CDR1 is LGHDT, CDR2 YNNKEL, per germline (reference sequence). This CDR3 is 15 amino acids long. The CDR3 DNA reads TGTGCCAGCAGCCTCGGGACAGGGGTTTGGAATGAGCAGTTCTTC. This gives the protein CASSLGTGVWNEQFF.

In its sample, this clone was seen a few times. The J gene is TRBJ2-5, the V gene TRBV7-2; D is unresolved. The CDR3 loop spans 11 amino acids. The germline V gene has CDR1 SGHTA and CDR2 FQGNSA. Trimming cost V 5 bases and J 5 bases, with 6 bases left between them. CDR3 bases: TGTGCCAGCAGCGCCGGTGAGACCCAGTACTTC. Translated, it gives CASSAGETQYF.

The chain uses TRBV7-3 and TRBJ2-6, with 8 bases identical to TRBD2. The germline V gene has CDR1 SGHTA and CDR2 FQGTGA. With 1 base clipped from V and 4 bases from J, the junction kept 6 bases outside the gene matches. The CDR3 is 17 residues long. The CDR3 bases are TGTGCCAGCAGCTTAATAGCGGGGTCCCCCGGGGCCAACGTCCTGACTTTC. It encodes CASSLIAGSPGANVLTF.

The rearrangement joins TRBV6-6 to TRBJ1-1; TRBD1 agrees at 7 bases. Germline CDR1 and CDR2: MNHNY and SVGAGI (reference sequence). The CDR3 consists of 15 residues. V shed 2 bases and J 4 bases; nucleotides not matched to a gene: 7. The CDR3 DNA follows: TGTGCCAGCAGTTACGTCAGGGACAGACCCACTGAAGCTTTCTTT. It specifies CASSYVRDRPTEAFF.